This TCR beta chain was profiled in a study of blood T cell repertoires in COVID-19. Patients in Seattle were enrolled during active infection, then followed longitudinally. Method: immunoSEQ multiplex PCR; TCRdb's copy keeps in-frame clones and lacks some. The repertoire consists of about 350,000 clones, with roughly 86% occurring once and the leading ten covering around 8.9%. Sequenced sample: peripheral blood. The receptor was isolated from a man aged 25-45 years with COVID-19, enrolled during active disease.

CDR3 nucleotides: TGTGCCAGCAGCGCGGGACTCGACCGTGGTGCTTTCTTT. As protein: CASSAGLDRGAFF. The chain couples TRBV3-1 (or the pseudogene TRBV3-2) to TRBJ1-1; the D gene is possibly TRBD1 (5 bases). The CDR3 runs 13 residues. Germline V CDR1 and CDR2: LGHDT, YNNKEL (reference sequence). With 5 bases removed from V and 11 bases from J, the gap between germline ends came to 18 bases.